This record concerns one T cell receptor beta chain sequence. The antigen remains undetermined. Both TRBC1 and TRBC2 were covered by a beta constant-region primer of two equimolar oligonucleotides. Four rounds of PCR amplified the ligated cDNA using nested alpha and beta constant-region primers plus SP2. TCRdb used MiXCR to reprocess the UMI-ligation and nested PCR reads, holding one entry per CDR3 protein. This table holds under 150,000 distinct CDR3 sequences, under 25% found once. This record comes from a study of naive and memory T cell subsets. Overall study findings and caveats: Especially in CD8 cells, naive repertoires contained a few larger clonotypes, possibly CD45RA-re-expressing memory cells. Findings for naive and memory subsets could not be checked against ground truth.

This TCR was recovered from a human donor in good health. Sequencing was performed on naive CD8+ T cells from blood.

The CDR3, as DNA: TGCGCCAGCAGTGAAACAGGGTCGGGGTACGAGCAGTACTTC. Its protein product is CASSETGSGYEQYF. V usage is TRBV10-1 and J usage is TRBJ2-7; possibly TRBD1 for D (6 bases). V dropped 3 bases and J dropped 4 bases, with 13 bases sitting between them. This CDR3 region has 14 residues. The germline V gene encodes CDR1 WNHNN and CDR2 SYGVQD (reference sequence).